The 8 T cell receptor beta chains below were found in one sample sequenced in a study of OX40 agonist ivuxolimab in advanced cancers. Sequencing was performed with immunoSEQ multiplex PCR; in TCRdb, only in-frame clones are kept and a portion is missing. The sample carries about 79,000 clones, roughly 85% recorded once. The material was CD4+ or CD8+ T cells sorted from blood, obtained in a trial of the OX40 agonist ivuxolimab. Receptors were obtained from an adult with an advanced solid tumor such as melanoma, head and neck, liver or kidney cancer.

The chain is built from TRBV7-9 and TRBJ1-1; D is undetermined. Trimming shortened V by 5 bases and J by 4 bases, and 11 bases separated the two germline ends. The CDR3 has 13 amino acids. The germline V gene has CDR1 SEHNR and CDR2 FQNEAQ (reference sequence). In DNA form, the CDR3 reads TGTGCCAGCAGCACGGGGAGTGGCACTGAAGCTTTCTTT. It is translated as CASSTGSGTEAFF. The full variable domain, with the rest looked up from reference TRBV7-9 and TRBJ1-1, is DTGVSQNPRHKITKRGQNVTFRCDPISEHNRLYWYRQTLGQGPEFLTYFQNEAQLEKSRLLSDRFSAERPKGSFSTLEIQRTEQGDSAMYLCASSTGSGTEAFFGQGTRLTVV.

The genes are TRBV2 and TRBJ1-1; D is ambiguous. The V gene lost 6 bases and the J gene lost 4 bases, with 9 bases spanning the gap. There are 12 residues in the CDR3. CDR1 is SNHLY, CDR2 FYNNEI, per germline. The CDR3 sequence is CASRWEGTEAFF. The CDR3 DNA sequence: TGTGCCAGCAGGTGGGAGGGCACTGAAGCTTTCTTT.

The gene calls are TRBV28 and TRBJ1-3, with no clear D. The germline gives CDR1 MDHEN, CDR2 SYDVKM. Trimming stripped 5 bases from V and 3 bases from J, with 14 bases between. The CDR3 has 15 residues. The CDR3 spells CASSAPGIFGNTIYF. The CDR3 bases are TGTGCCAGCAGTGCCCCCGGTATCTTTGGAAACACCATATATTTT.

This clone was seen a single time. The chain joins TRBV5-1 to TRBJ2-7; 10 bases align to TRBD1. This CDR3 region has 14 residues. V lost 0 bases to trimming and J lost 7 bases; unmatched junction nucleotides: 4. The germline CDR1 and CDR2 sequences are SGHRS and YFSETQ. CDR3 sequence reads: CASSLGTGGGEQYF. The CDR3 DNA reads TGCGCCAGCAGCTTGGGGACAGGGGGTGGAGAGCAGTACTTC.

The chain combines TRBV5-4 with TRBJ2-5; D is uncertain. The CDR3 length is 12 residues. Germline CDR1 SGHNT, CDR2 YYREEE (reference sequence). Trimming pared 4 bases from V and 1 base from J, leaving 5 bases between. The CDR3 nucleotides read TGTGCCAGCAGCAGCTCCCAAGAGACCCAGTACTTC. Translating gives CASSSSQETQYF.

The chain uses TRBV11-2 and TRBJ2-3; unclear D gene. The V end lost 5 bases, the J end lost 4 bases, and 7 bases lay between the germline ends. CDR1 is SGHAT and CDR2 is FQNNGV in the germline V gene. This CDR3 contains 12 residues. CDR3 bases: TGTGCCAGCAGCCTTCTAGCAGATACGCAGTATTTT. It translates to CASSLLADTQYF. Variable domain in full (rest from reference TRBV11-2 and TRBJ2-3): EAGVAQSPRYKIIEKRQSVAFWCNPISGHATLYWYQQILGQGPKLLIQFQNNGVVDDSQLPKDRFSAERLKGVDSTLKIQPAKLEDSAVYLCASSLLADTQYFGPGTRLTVL.

In its sample, this clone was seen once. The chain is built from TRBV5-5 and TRBJ2-7, with TRBD2 matching over 11 bases. The germline gives CDR1 SGHKS, CDR2 YYEKEE (reference sequence). The V segment lost 1 base and the J segment 3 bases; nucleotides outside the gene matches: 6. The CDR3 is 16 residues long. The CDR3 region is CASSLRLAGNNYEQYF. CDR3 DNA: TGTGCCAGCAGCTTGCGACTAGCGGGGAACAACTACGAGCAGTACTTC.

The V and J genes are TRBV14 and TRBJ2-7; D is unresolved. CDR1 SGHDN and CDR2 FVKESK come from the germline V gene. The CDR3 extends over 13 amino acids. V was shortened by 6 bases and J by 7 bases, with 16 bases between the two germline ends. CDR3: CASRKDGEGEQYF. The CDR3, as DNA: TGTGCCAGCAGGAAGGATGGGGAAGGAGAGCAGTACTTC. Complete variable domain (other parts from reference TRBV14 and TRBJ2-7): EAGVTQFPSHSVIEKGQTVTLRCDPISGHDNLYWYRRVMGKEIKFLLHFVKESKQDESGMPNNRFLAERTGGTYSTLKVQPAELEDSGVYFCASRKDGEGEQYFGPGTRLTVT.